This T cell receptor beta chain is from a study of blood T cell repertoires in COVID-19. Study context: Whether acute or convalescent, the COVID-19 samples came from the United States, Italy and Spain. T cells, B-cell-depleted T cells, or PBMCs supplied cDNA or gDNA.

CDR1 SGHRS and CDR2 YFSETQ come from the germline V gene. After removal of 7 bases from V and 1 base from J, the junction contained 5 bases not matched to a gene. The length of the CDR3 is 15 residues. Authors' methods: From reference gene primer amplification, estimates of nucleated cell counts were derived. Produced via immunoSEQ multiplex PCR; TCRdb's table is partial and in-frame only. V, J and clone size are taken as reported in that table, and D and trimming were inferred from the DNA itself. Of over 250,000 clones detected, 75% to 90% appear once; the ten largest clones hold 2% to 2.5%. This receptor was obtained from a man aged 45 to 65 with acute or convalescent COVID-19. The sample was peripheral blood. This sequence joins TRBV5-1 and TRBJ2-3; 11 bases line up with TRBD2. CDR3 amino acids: CASSLSGGGTDTQYF. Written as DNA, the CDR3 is TGCGCCAGCTCGCTTAGCGGGGGGGGCACAGATACGCAGTATTTT.